A selection of T cell receptor beta chains follows, all from one sample in a study of cytomegalovirus exposure and HLA in healthy donors. Profiling relied on immunoSEQ multiplex PCR, and the TCRdb table lists in-frame clones only, not all of them. The repertoire includes under 200,000 clones, approximately 80% of them detected once, and about 1.7% sits in the top ten. The sequenced sample consisted of PBMCs. These receptors were obtained from a woman in her twenties or thirties in good health and CMV-seronegative. Both conserved end residues are part of each CDR3. A D gene is named only where the DNA matches it firmly.

v_gene	len	d_gene	j_gene	CDR3aa
TRBV6-5	11	.	TRBJ2-7	CASSSLYEQYF
TRBV30	12	.	TRBJ1-5	CAWSDSGGAQHF
TRBV6-5	13	.	TRBJ2-7	CASSYDGGGEQYF
TRBV6-1	13	.	TRBJ1-6	CASSDRDNSPLHF
TRBV4-2	19	TRBD2	TRBJ2-5	CASSQEEGGIAGARETQYF
TRBV29-1	14	TRBD2	TRBJ2-5	CSVVRGSGVETQYF
TRBV25-1	13	TRBD2	TRBJ2-1	CASSLGLVSEQFF
TRBV9	15	.	TRBJ1-1	CASSGGGRENTEAFF
TRBV5-6	16	.	TRBJ1-2	CASSLSNRNLNYGYTF
TRBV9	16	.	TRBJ2-2	CASSPIEGANTGELFF
TRBV6-6	16	TRBD1	TRBJ1-5	CASSPGQGASNQPQHF
TRBV7-2	17	TRBD1	TRBJ2-1	CASSLAHGTENYNEQFF
TRBV4-1	14	TRBD1	TRBJ1-2	CASSQDRGNYGYTF
TRBV5-1	15	.	TRBJ1-2	CASSLETGSNYGYTF
TRBV2	15	.	TRBJ2-4	CASIRSTVAKNIQYF
TRBV2	17	TRBD2	TRBJ2-3	CASSERPGGPATDTQYF
TRBV7-9	15	.	TRBJ1-1	CASSLYGQMNTEAFF
TRBV5-1	14	TRBD1	TRBJ1-2	CASGQGAPGSGYTF
TRBV7-8	16	TRBD1	TRBJ1-1	CASSTRWTGPNTEAFF
TRBV25-1	13	TRBD1	TRBJ1-2	CASRDGTGSGYTF
TRBV9	18	TRBD2	TRBJ2-1	CASSVGPLAGPSYNEQFF
TRBV4-3	16	.	TRBJ1-1	CASSPSTRGTHTEAFF
TRBV11-2	15	TRBD2	TRBJ2-1	CASSPGLAGYNEQFF
TRBV5-1	15	.	TRBJ1-2	CASSLDGRDFYGYTF
TRBV7-9	18	TRBD1	TRBJ1-1	CASSSPQTGGELNTEAFF
TRBV13	14	TRBD1	TRBJ1-2	CASSRTGGLYDYTF
TRBV10-3	15	TRBD1	TRBJ2-7	CAISPRDRGPYEQYF
TRBV6-6	15	TRBD1	TRBJ2-2	CASSYPGQGSGELFF
TRBV2	16	TRBD2	TRBJ2-2	CASTQESGGNTGELFF
TRBV2	15	.	TRBJ1-5	CASNTVRNSNQPQHF
TRBV4-2	15	TRBD2	TRBJ2-1	CASRSSGTWRNEQFF
TRBV7-2	14	.	TRBJ1-2	CASSLRQGMGGYTF
TRBV7-9	17	TRBD1	TRBJ2-2	CASSSDPGTGGFGELFF
TRBV7-9	16	TRBD1	TRBJ2-7	CSSSPPWDRRNYEQYF
TRBV4-3	15	TRBD2	TRBJ2-2	CASSQRSAGAGELFF
TRBV18	15	TRBD2	TRBJ2-3	CASSWAGVGTDTQYF
TRBV7-9	13	TRBD1	TRBJ1-2	CASSFGQGSGYTF
TRBV2	15	TRBD2	TRBJ2-5	CASREKAGAQETQYF
TRBV30	12	.	TRBJ1-1	CAWRRGLPQAFF
TRBV2	16	.	TRBJ2-1	CASRPPLRGKGNEQFF
TRBV18	15	TRBD1	TRBJ2-3	CASSPGQGSTDTQYF
TRBV30	13	TRBD1	TRBJ2-7	CAWRFQGAGGQYF